This T cell receptor beta chain was documented in a study of blood T cell repertoires in COVID-19. This clone was detected a few times. Some clones are missing from TCRdb's copy, which holds only in-frame ones; the method was immunoSEQ multiplex PCR. The top ten hold approximately 2.6% of the sample, which has hundreds of thousands of clones, around four fifths seen once. Trimming took 1 base from V and 2 from J, leaving 9 bases between them. Germline CDR1 reads SGHNT; CDR2 reads YYREEE (reference sequence). This CDR3 contains 14 residues. This TCR derives from a woman in her 70s with active or convalescent COVID-19. The chain has TRBV5-4 and TRBJ1-2; D might be TRBD1 (6 bases). The specimen sequenced was peripheral blood. The CDR3 here is CASSLQGHNYGYTF. CDR3 nucleotide sequence: TGTGCCAGCAGCTTGCAGGGACACAACTATGGCTACACCTTC.